A selection of T cell receptor beta chains follows, all from one sample in a study of blood T cell repertoires in COVID-19. Produced via immunoSEQ multiplex PCR; TCRdb's table is partial and in-frame only. The table shows about 260,000 clones, with 84% occurring only once. The source material was peripheral blood. These receptors were obtained from a woman in her 40s who had recovered from COVID-19. CDR3s include the opening cysteine and the closing phenylalanine or tryptophan. Each record gives: J gene, clone size, V gene, D gene, CDR3 DNA, CDR3 protein. The D gene is left open where the match is weak. Expanded clones are given a class, and other clones once, few, many or no size at all.

TRBJ1-6,-,TRBV3-1/TRBV3-2,TRBD1,TGTGCCAGCAGCCATACCCTCCAGGGGGTTGATTCACCCCTCCACTTT,CASSHTLQGVDSPLHF
TRBJ1-5,few,TRBV6-1,-,TGTGCCAGCAGTGAGACAGTCGGATATCAGCCCCAGCATTTT,CASSETVGYQPQHF
TRBJ2-3,-,TRBV6-1,TRBD2,TGTGCCAGCAGTGAAAGGGGGACTAGCGGGGGCGCAAGGACAGATACGCAGTATTTT,CASSERGTSGGARTDTQYF
TRBJ2-3,-,TRBV5-6,-,TGTGCCAGCAGCTTGGCCGGGAGAGCCACAGATACGCAGTATTTT,CASSLAGRATDTQYF
TRBJ1-2,-,TRBV6-6,TRBD1,TGTGCCAGCCGGACAGGGGACTATGGCTACACCTTC,CASRTGDYGYTF
TRBJ2-5,-,TRBV10-3,TRBD2,TGTGCCGTGGGGGGAGGGAACCAAGAGACCCAGTACTTC,CAVGGGNQETQYF
TRBJ2-5,once,TRBV12-3/TRBV12-4,TRBD1,TGTGCCAGCCAGGACAGGGGGCAGGAGACCCAGTACTTC,CASQDRGQETQYF
TRBJ1-1,-,TRBV6-4,TRBD1,TGTGCCAGCAGCGAGTATACTACAGGGGTCACTGAAGCTTTCTTT,CASSEYTTGVTEAFF
TRBJ1-2,-,TRBV28,TRBD1,TGTGCCAGCACCGGGACAGGGGGCGATGGGTTCTATGGCTACACCTTC,CASTGTGGDGFYGYTF
TRBJ2-5,-,TRBV6-5,-,TGTGCCAGCAGTTACTCAGCACCCCCTGTGCGAGAGACCCAGTACTTC,CASSYSAPPVRETQYF
TRBJ1-6,-,TRBV6-5,-,TGTGCCAGCAGCCGCCAACGGGTCCCGAATTCACCCCTCCACTTT,CASSRQRVPNSPLHF
TRBJ1-1,-,TRBV6-5,TRBD1,TGTGCCAGCAGTTATTGGCAGGGGGACATGAACACTGAAGCTTTCTTT,CASSYWQGDMNTEAFF
TRBJ2-3,many,TRBV11-2,TRBD2,TGTGCCAGCAGCTTGACCCCGGGGGGAAGGGATACGCAGTATTTT,CASSLTPGGRDTQYF
TRBJ1-5,-,TRBV6-1,-,TGTGCCAGCAGTGCCTACGCAGGGAAAACGGATAGCAATCAGCCCCAGCATTTT,CASSAYAGKTDSNQPQHF
TRBJ2-7,-,TRBV10-3,TRBD1,TGTGCCATCAGTGAGTCAGGAAGCAGGGGGCTGTGGGAGCAGTACTTC,CAISESGSRGLWEQYF
TRBJ1-6,-,TRBV14,TRBD1,TGTGCCAGCAGCCAAGGGACAGGGGGCCTTCATTCACCCCTCCACTTT,CASSQGTGGLHSPLHF